This T cell receptor beta chain is from a study of cytomegalovirus exposure and HLA in healthy donors (dated by TCRdb to 2017 to 2019). Background for the entire study: According to a later analysis, the approximately 130 validation repertoires were produced on the same platform as the approximately 600 repertoires of the first cohort. A separate validation cohort of about 110 different subjects was used in addition to the approximately 610-subject first cohort. To predict cytomegalovirus infection status, the study combined high-throughput TCR immunosequencing, statistical association of individual TCRs with disease status, and machine learning. The aim of the study was to test whether cataloging public T cell receptors could identify signatures of past pathogen exposure. Broad study findings and their caveats: In the study, around 150 TCR beta chains were listed as associated with cytomegalovirus. Most TCR sequences were observed very rarely across donors, whereas some public TCRs were present in many individuals. It was suggested by the authors that the approach could potentially be generalized to other disease states and immunological phenotypes. The classifier was reported to diagnose cytomegalovirus status with high specificity and sensitivity in both the original cohort and the validation cohort. The validation cohort had no HLA typing available for a later analysis, so co-occurrence within that cohort was assessed over all 130 or so repertoires. A later analysis found that TCRs clustered in the first cohort also tended to co-occur in the 120 validation repertoires, with more than 90% of cluster scores above 0. A few of the identified cytomegalovirus-associated TCR beta chains were confirmed in vitro to be specific for cytomegalovirus antigens.

The V and J ends are trimmed by 0 bases and 2 bases, leaving 13 bases between them. Counted from cysteine to phenylalanine, this CDR3 has 17 amino acids. Only the CDR3 part of the read is kept: 51 bases, read in frame from the first base. The germline V gene sets CDR1 to LGHNA and CDR2 to YNFKEQ. Donors formed part of the validation cohort, which comprised 120 subjects and was distinct from the first cohort of 550 to 850 subjects. This clone was counted a few times. The clone's antigen remains unknown. Base qualities are not recorded, but no much larger clone differs from it by a single base. Library generation was performed with the immunoSEQ multiplex PCR assay. Per the original workflow: A statistical classification framework was built for diagnosing cytomegalovirus status from the catalog of TCR beta chain sequences. The immuneACCESS repertoire file appears here via TCRdb, limited to in-frame rearrangements. These files lack a portion of the clones; in checked studies, under half of the deficit traces to unresolved V genes, and the cause of the others is not known. V, J and clone size are those of that table, while D and trimming were read from the DNA. This sample comprises around 240,000 clones, nearly 90% of them detected only once. The ten largest clones take up 0.37% of the sample.

The sample consisted of PBMCs. Recombination connected TRBV4-2 to TRBJ2-2; TRBD2 could be the D gene, as 6 bases match. The TCR originated in a woman younger than 35 in good health and CMV-seronegative. The CDR3 protein: CASSQEGVEGNTGELFF. The sequenced DNA: TGTGCCAGCAGCCAAGAAGGTGTGGAGGGAAACACCGGGGAGCTGTTTTTT.